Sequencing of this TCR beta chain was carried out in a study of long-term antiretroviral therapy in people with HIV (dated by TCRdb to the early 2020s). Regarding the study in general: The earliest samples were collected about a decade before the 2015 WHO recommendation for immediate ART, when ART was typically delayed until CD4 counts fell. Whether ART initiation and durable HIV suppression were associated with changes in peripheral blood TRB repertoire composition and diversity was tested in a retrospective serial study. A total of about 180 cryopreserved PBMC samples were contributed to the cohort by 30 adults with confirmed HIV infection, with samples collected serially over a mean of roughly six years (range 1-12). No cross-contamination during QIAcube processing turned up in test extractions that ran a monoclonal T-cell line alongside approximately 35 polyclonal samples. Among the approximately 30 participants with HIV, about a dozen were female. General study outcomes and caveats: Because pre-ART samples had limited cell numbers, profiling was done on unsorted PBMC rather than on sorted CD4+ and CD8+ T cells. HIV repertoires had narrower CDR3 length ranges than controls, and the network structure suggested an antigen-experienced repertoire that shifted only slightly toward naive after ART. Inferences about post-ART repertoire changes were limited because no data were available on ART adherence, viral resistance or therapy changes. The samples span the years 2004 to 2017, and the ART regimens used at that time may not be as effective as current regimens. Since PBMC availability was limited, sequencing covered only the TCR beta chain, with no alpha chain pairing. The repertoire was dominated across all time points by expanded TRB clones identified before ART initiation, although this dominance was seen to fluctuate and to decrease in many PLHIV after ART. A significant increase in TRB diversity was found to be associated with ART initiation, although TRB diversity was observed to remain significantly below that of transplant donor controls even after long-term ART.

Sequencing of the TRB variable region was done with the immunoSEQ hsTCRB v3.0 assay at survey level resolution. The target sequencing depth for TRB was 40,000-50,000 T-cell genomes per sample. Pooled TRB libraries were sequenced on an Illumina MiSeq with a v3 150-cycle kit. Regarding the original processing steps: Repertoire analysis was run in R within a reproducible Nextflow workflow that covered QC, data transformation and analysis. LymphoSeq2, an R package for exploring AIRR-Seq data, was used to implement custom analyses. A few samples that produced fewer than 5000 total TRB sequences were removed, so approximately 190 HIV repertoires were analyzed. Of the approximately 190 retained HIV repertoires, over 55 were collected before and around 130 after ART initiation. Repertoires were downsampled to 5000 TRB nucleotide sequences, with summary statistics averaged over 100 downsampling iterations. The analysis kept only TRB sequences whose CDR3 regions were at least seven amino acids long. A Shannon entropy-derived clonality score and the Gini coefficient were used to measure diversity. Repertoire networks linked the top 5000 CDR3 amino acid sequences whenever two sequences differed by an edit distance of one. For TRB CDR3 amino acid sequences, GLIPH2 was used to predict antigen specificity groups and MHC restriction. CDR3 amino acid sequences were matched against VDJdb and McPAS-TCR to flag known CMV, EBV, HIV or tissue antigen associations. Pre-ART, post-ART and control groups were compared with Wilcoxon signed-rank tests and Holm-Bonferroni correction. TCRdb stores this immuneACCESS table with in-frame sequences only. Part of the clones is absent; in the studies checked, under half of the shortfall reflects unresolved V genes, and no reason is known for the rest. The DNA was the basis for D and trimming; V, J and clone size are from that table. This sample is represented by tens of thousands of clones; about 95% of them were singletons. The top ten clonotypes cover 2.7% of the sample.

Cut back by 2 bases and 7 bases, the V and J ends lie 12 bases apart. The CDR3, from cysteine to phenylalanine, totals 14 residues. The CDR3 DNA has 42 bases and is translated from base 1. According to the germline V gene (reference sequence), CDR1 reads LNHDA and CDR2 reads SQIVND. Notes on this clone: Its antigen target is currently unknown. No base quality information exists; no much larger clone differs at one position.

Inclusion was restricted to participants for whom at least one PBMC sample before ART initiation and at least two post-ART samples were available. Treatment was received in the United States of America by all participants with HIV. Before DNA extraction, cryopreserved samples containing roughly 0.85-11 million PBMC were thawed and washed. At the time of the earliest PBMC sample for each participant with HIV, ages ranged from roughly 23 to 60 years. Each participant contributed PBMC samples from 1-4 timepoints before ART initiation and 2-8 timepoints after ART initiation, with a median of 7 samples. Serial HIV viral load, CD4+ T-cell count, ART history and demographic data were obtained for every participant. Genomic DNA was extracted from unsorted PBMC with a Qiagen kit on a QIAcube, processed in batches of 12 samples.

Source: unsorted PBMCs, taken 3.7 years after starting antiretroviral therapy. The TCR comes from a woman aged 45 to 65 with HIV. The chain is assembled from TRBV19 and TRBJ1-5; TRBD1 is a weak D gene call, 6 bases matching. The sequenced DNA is TGTGCCAGTAGTATACAGGGGTCGGAGCAGCCCCAGCATTTT. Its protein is CASSIQGSEQPQHF.